These T cell receptor beta chains were read from a single sample in a study of post-analysis software for immune sequencing data. TCRdb re-called the PCR reads through MiXCR, storing one row per CDR3 protein. The sample contains hundreds of thousands of distinct CDR3 sequences, 25% to 30% of which appear only once. The sequencing input was blood. These receptors were taken from a girl aged 5-17 years with multiple sclerosis. CDR3s include the opening cysteine and the closing phenylalanine or tryptophan. The D gene is left open where the match is weak.

j_call v_call d_call cdr3_aa
NA TRBV6-2/TRBV6-3 TRBD1 CASSYSPGQDDEQYF
TRBJ2-7 TRBV20-1 NA CSAGLASYEQYF
TRBJ2-2 TRBV6-5 NA CASQKSFGSTGELFF
NA TRBV7-2 TRBD2 CASSLVGLAGFRHEQYF
TRBJ2-3 TRBV4-2 NA CASSQVQPLSTDTQYF
NA TRBV4-1 TRBD1 CASSPNRGTLGPYNEQYF
TRBJ1-2 TRBV7-9 NA CASSPQTDTYGYTF
TRBJ2-5 TRBV12-3/TRBV12-4 NA CASSLGLTQETQYF
TRBJ2-6 TRBV28 NA CASRDTRSGANVLTF
TRBJ1-2 TRBV27 TRBD1 CASTQNEQGSHGYTF
NA TRBV7-9 NA CASSPPRGGYEQYF
TRBJ2-5 TRBV6-5 NA CASTHPGWTETQYF
TRBJ2-7 TRBV20-1 NA CSAGSGDGLWDYEQYF
TRBJ2-5 TRBV11-2 TRBD1 CASGDRPSETQYF
TRBJ2-1 TRBV6-1 TRBD2 CASSALITSALRNEQFF
TRBJ2-7 TRBV6-2/TRBV6-3 TRBD1 CASSLYPGTGMHEQYF
TRBJ1-5 TRBV7-8 NA CASSIFGPRSGLLQGNQPQHF
TRBJ1-5 TRBV7-9 TRBD1 CASSLGQGIGQPQHF
TRBJ2-5 TRBV20-1 TRBD2 CSAGAGRETQYF
TRBJ1-4 TRBV10-3 NA CAIRAGAGEKLFF
TRBJ2-7 TRBV20-1 NA CSARGSGNLGEQYF
TRBJ2-7 TRBV20-1 TRBD2 CSAGTRDFYEQYF
TRBJ1-4 TRBV10-3 NA CAISEDINEKLFF
TRBJ1-5 TRBV27 NA CASSLSIRASNQPQHF
TRBJ1-6 TRBV7-2 NA CASSSHLTGMNSPLHF
TRBJ2-5 TRBV3-1 NA CASRSRGTQYF
TRBJ1-4 TRBV12-3/TRBV12-4 NA CASSSGVANEKLFF
TRBJ1-4 TRBV5-1 NA CASRRDSTTNEKLFF
TRBJ1-1 TRBV29-1 NA CSGRTITEAFF